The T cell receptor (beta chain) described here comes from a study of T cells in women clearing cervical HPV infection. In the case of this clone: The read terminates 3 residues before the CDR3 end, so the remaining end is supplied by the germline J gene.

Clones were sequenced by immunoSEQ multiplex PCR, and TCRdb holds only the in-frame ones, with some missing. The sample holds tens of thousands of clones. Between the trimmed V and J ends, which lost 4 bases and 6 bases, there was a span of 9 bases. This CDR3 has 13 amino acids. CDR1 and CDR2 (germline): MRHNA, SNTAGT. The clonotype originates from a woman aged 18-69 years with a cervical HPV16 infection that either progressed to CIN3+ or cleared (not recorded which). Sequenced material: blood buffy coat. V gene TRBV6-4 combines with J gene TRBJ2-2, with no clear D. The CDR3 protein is CASSAGGAGELFF. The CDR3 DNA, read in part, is TGTGCCAGCAGTGCCGGTGGTGCCGGGGAG.